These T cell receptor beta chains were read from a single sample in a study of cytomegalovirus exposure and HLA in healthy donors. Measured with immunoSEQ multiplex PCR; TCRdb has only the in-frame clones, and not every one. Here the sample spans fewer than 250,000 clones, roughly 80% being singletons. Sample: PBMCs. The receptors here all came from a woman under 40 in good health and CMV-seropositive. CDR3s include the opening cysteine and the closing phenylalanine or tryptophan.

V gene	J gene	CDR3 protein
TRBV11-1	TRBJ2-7	CASSFGGTGEPYEQYF
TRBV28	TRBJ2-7	CASSGFGEQYF
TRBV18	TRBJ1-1	CASSGGQGDTEAFF
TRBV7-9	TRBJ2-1	CASSANEQFF
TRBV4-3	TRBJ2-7	CASSQDWDSGEQYF
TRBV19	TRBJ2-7	CASRRDRSSYEQYF
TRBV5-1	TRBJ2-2	CASSPLAGLNTGELFF
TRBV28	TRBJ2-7	CASSLWPKPPYEQYF
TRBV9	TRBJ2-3	CASSAGGTQYF
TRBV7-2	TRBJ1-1	CASSPYTEAFF
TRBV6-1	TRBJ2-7	CASSERMAGREQYF
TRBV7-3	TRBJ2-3	CASSPQGIPDTQYF
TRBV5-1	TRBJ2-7	CASSYDRPGGEQYF
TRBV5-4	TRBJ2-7	CASTDRRTSGRSGEQYF
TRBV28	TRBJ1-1	CASSQGGARGHTEAFF
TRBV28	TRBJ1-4	CATLPAGRANEKLFF
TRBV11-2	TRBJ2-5	CASSFQGREEETQYF
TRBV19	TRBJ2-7	CASSSPGLTYEQYF
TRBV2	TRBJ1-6	CASSPDSFQPLHF
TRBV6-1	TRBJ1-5	CASSRVQPQHF
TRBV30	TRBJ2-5	CAWTMTGGQTQYF
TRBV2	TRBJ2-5	CASSSRVMGETQYF
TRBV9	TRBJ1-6	CASTSGNNSPLHF
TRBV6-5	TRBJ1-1	CASSYLDKNTEAFF
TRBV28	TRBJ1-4	CASSYRGRDEKLFF
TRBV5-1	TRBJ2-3	CASSTPQADTQYF
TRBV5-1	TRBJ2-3	CASSLSPVNPTDTQYF
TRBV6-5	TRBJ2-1	CASSYSTGSVYNEQFF
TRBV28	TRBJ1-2	CASSPGQGAIYGYTF
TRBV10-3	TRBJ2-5	CAISSNRGQETQYF
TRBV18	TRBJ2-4	CASSLGVGTSGKNIQYF
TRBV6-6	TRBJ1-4	CASSQGQDEKLFF
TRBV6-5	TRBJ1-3	CASSYSTGSGNTIYF
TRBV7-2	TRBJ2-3	CASSLTSRGGNTQYF
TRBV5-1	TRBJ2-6	CASSTSGSAGANVLTF
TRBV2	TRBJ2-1	CASRPGTTNEQFF
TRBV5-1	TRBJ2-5	CASSPSGKETQYF
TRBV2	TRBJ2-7	CASSDEGGPYEQYF
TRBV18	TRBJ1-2	CASSPPRSEGYGYTF
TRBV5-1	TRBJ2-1	CASSPEGQPNNEQFF
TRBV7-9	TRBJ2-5	CASSLDGRRQEETQYF